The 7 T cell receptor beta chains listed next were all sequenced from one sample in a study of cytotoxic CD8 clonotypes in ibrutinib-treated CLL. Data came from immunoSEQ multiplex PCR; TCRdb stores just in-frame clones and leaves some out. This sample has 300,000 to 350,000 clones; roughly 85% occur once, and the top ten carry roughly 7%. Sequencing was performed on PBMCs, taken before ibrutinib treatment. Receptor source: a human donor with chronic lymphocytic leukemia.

CDR3 nucleotides: TGTGCCACCAGCGCACGGTCCAAAGAGACCCAGTACTTC. Protein sequence: CATSARSKETQYF. The rearrangement links TRBV15 to TRBJ2-5; D not certain. CDR1 is LNHNV and CDR2 is YYDKDF in the germline V gene (reference sequence). V was trimmed by 5 bases and J by 3 bases, leaving 10 bases between them. The CDR3 totals 13 residues. The entire variable domain, with the rest obtained from reference TRBV15 and TRBJ2-5, is as follows: DAMVIQNPRYQVTQFGKPVTLSCSQTLNHNVMYWYQQKSSQAPKLLFHYYDKDFNNEADTPDNFQSRRPNTSFCFLDIRSPGLGDTAMYLCATSARSKETQYFGPGTRLLVL.

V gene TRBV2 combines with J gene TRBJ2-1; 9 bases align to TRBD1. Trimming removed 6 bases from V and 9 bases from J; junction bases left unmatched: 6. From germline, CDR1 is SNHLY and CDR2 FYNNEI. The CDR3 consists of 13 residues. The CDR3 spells CASRYRGPFEQFF. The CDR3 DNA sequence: TGTGCCAGCAGATACAGGGGGCCCTTTGAGCAGTTCTTC.

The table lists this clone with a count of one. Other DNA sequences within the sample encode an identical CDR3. In DNA form, the CDR3 reads TGTGCCTGGAGTGGCCAGACCAATCAGCCCCAGCATTTT. This sequence encodes CAWSGQTNQPQHF. The chain uses TRBV30 and TRBJ1-5, with D hard to call. Germline CDR1 and CDR2: GTSNPN and SVGIG (reference sequence). This CDR3 is 13 amino acids long. V was clipped by 1 base and J by 3 bases, with 7 bases between them.

The CDR3 DNA reads TGCGCCAGCAGCCCCGGGGGGGGCGTTAGGGACACCGGGGAGCTGTTTTTT. This encodes CASSPGGGVRDTGELFF. The genes are TRBV5-1 and TRBJ2-2; 8 bases map to TRBD2. The CDR3 has 17 residues. Germline V gives CDR1 SGHRS, CDR2 YFSETQ. The junction had 11 bases not matched to a gene; V was cut back by 4 bases and J by 3 bases.

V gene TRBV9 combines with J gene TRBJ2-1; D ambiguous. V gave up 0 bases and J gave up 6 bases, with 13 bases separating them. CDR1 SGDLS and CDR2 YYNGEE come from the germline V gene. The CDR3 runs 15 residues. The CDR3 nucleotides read TGTGCCAGCAGCGTAGTAGTGAGCGTGGGCAATGAGCAGTTCTTC. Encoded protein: CASSVVVSVGNEQFF.

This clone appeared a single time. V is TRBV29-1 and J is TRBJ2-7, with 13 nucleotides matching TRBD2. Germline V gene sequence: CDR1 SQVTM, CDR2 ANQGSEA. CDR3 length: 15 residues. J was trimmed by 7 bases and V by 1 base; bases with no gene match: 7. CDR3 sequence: CSVEGEGLAGWEQYF. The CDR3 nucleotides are TGCAGCGTTGAAGGCGAGGGACTAGCGGGGTGGGAGCAGTACTTC.

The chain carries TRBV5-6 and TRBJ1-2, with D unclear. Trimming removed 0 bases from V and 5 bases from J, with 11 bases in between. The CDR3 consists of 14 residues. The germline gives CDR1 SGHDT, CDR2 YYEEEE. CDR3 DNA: TGTGCCAGCAGCTTGGTATTAGGGCCTTATGGCTACACCTTC. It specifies CASSLVLGPYGYTF.